Shown below are 13 T cell receptor beta chains from a single sample sequenced in a study of blood T cell repertoires in COVID-19. The protocol was immunoSEQ multiplex PCR, while the TCRdb copy is restricted to in-frame clones and leaves out a portion. Counted here are around 250,000 clones, 84% occurring once; the ten biggest clones make up about 1.6%. Sequences were obtained from peripheral blood. These receptors were obtained from a woman in her thirties or forties who had recovered from COVID-19.

V is TRBV19 and J is TRBJ1-6, with 9 bases identical to TRBD1. CDR3 length equals 15 residues. Trimming at V came to 5 bases and at J to 10 bases, leaving 9 bases not matched to a gene. Germline-derived CDR1 and CDR2 are LNHDA and SQIVND (reference sequence). The CDR3 is CASSLRTGVGSPLHF. The CDR3 coding sequence is TGTGCCAGTAGTCTCCGGACAGGGGTAGGATCACCCCTCCACTTT.

The chain is built from TRBV20-1 and TRBJ2-4; D is perhaps TRBD1 (6 bases). Germline lookup yields CDR1 DFQATT and CDR2 SNEGSKA (reference sequence). This CDR3 is 13 amino acids long. The V gene lost 3 bases and the J gene lost 8 bases, with 14 bases spanning the gap. The DNA for the CDR3 is TGCAGTGCTAGTAGGGGGTCGAAGGACATTCAGTACTTC. Its protein product is CSASRGSKDIQYF.

CDR3 sequence reads: CASSQDWPAGGTQYF. CDR3 bases: TGCGCCAGCAGCCAAGATTGGCCGGCCGGGGGGACCCAGTACTTC. J is TRBJ2-5 and V is TRBV4-1, with D tentatively TRBD2 (6 bases). V was pared by 0 bases and J by 7 bases, with 15 bases between. Germline lookup yields CDR1 MGHRA and CDR2 YSYEKL. CDR3 length: 15 residues.

The chain combines TRBV4-1 with TRBJ2-7, with 8 positions matching TRBD1. The CDR3 has 16 residues. Germline values: CDR1 MGHRA, CDR2 YSYEKL. V lost 3 bases, J lost 0 bases, and 7 bases stayed unmatched. The CDR3 region is CASSQRQGTTSYEQYF. The CDR3 DNA sequence: TGCGCCAGCAGCCAGCGACAGGGGACGACCTCCTACGAGCAGTACTTC.

The rearrangement uses TRBV28 and TRBJ1-5; D gene ambiguous. The CDR3 consists of 16 residues. V lost 6 bases and J lost 0, with 15 bases in between. The germline gives CDR1 MDHEN, CDR2 SYDVKM. CDR3 sequence: CASSLYGPNSNQPQHF. The CDR3 bases are TGTGCCAGCAGCCTCTATGGGCCGAATAGCAATCAGCCCCAGCATTTT.

V usage is TRBV7-9 and J usage is TRBJ2-3; a weak D match, TRBD2 (7 bases). CDR3 length equals 13 residues. Germline V gene lookup returns CDR1 SEHNR and CDR2 FQNEAQ (reference sequence). The ends were cut back, 7 bases at V and 5 bases at J, with 13 bases in the middle. CDR3 in amino acids: CASKGGAGDTQYF. In nucleotides, the CDR3 is TGTGCCAGCAAAGGGGGGGCCGGAGATACGCAGTATTTT. The whole variable domain, filled in from reference TRBV7-9 and TRBJ2-3, reads DTGVSQNPRHKITKRGQNVTFRCDPISEHNRLYWYRQTLGQGPEFLTYFQNEAQLEKSRLLSDRFSAERPKGSFSTLEIQRTEQGDSAMYLCASKGGAGDTQYFGPGTRLTVL.

V usage is TRBV2 and J usage is TRBJ1-1; D gene unclear. The V and J ends lost 9 bases and 3 bases respectively, with 5 bases between them. Germline V lookup: CDR1 SNHLY, CDR2 FYNNEI. The CDR3 sequence is 10 residues long. CDR3 nucleotide sequence: TGTGCCAGTGAGTACACTGAAGCTTTCTTT. As protein: CASEYTEAFF.

The chain is built from TRBV28 and TRBJ1-2, with D perhaps TRBD1 (6 bases). Germline V gene data show CDR1 as MDHEN and CDR2 as SYDVKM. V shed 4 bases and J shed 4 bases, with 13 bases lying between them. The CDR3 extends over 14 amino acids. The CDR3 DNA is TGTGCCAGCAGTTCCAGGGGATACGGCTATGGCTACACCTTC. The encoded protein is CASSSRGYGYGYTF.

This clone has just one count. The rearrangement uses TRBV5-4 and TRBJ2-7; 9 nucleotides align to TRBD1. The CDR3 length is 15 residues. V was pared by 0 bases and J by 1 base, with 2 bases of the junction left unmatched. Germline CDR1 reads SGHNT; CDR2 reads YYREEE (reference sequence). The CDR3 DNA sequence: TGTGCCAGCAGCTTGGCGGGGACAGGGTCCTACGAGCAGTACTTC. It translates to CASSLAGTGSYEQYF.

The count of this clone is one. This rearrangement joins TRBV28 to TRBJ1-5; 7 bases are a match to TRBD1. CDR1 and CDR2 (germline): MDHEN, SYDVKM. V was pared by 5 bases and J by 7 bases, with 11 bases of the junction left unmatched. The CDR3 is 15 amino acids. In DNA, the CDR3 is TGTGCCAGCAGTGCCGCTTCGACAGGGTACCAGCCCCAGCATTTT. It yields the protein CASSAASTGYQPQHF.

The chain is built from TRBV6-5 and TRBJ1-1, with a tentative D call TRBD1 (6 bases). From germline, CDR1 is MNHEY and CDR2 SVGAGI. The CDR3 spans 13 residues. Between the trimmed V and J ends, which lost 10 bases and 1 base, there was a span of 13 bases. The CDR3 loop reads CAIAQGRNTEAFF. In DNA form, the CDR3 reads TGTGCCATCGCACAGGGCAGGAACACTGAAGCTTTCTTT.

The gene calls are TRBV10-3 and TRBJ1-2, with TRBD1 matching over 7 bases. The CDR3 has 14 residues. Germline CDR1 reads ENHRY; CDR2 reads SYGVKD. The J segment lost 8 bases and the V segment lost 1 base, leaving 7 bases of the junction unmatched. CDR3 loop: CAISEYLTGVGYTF. CDR3 bases: TGTGCCATCAGTGAGTACCTCACAGGGGTCGGCTACACCTTC.

The chain joins TRBV27 to TRBJ1-5; 7 nucleotides agree with TRBD1. The CDR3 covers 13 residues. J was trimmed by 4 bases and V by 8 bases; bases with no gene match: 5. Germline CDR1 MNHEY, CDR2 SMNVEV (reference sequence). The CDR3 DNA reads as TGTGCCAGCTCGGAGGGGGCGAATCAGCCCCAGCATTTT. Protein product: CASSEGANQPQHF.